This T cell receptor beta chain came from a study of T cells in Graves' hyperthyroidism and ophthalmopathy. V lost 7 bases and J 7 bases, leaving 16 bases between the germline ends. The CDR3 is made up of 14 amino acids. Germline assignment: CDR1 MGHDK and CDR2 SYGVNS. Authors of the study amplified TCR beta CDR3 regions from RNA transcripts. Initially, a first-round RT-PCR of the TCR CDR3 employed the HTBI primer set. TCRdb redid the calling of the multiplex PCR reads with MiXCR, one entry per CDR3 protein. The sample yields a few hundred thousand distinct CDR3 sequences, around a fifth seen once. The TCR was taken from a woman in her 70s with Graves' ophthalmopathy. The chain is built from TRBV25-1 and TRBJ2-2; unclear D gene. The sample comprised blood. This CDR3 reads CASKSGSEGGELFF. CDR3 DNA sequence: TGTGCCAGCAAGTCGGGCAGTGAAGGCGGGGAGCTGTTTTTT.